This T cell receptor (beta chain) was documented in a study of breast tumors, draining lymph nodes, adjacent tissues. Overall study findings and caveats: Compared with basal-like, luminal-like tumors shared significantly more repertoire with nontumor tissue. Tumor TCR diversity was below lymph nodes but above nontumor tissue.

Looked up from germline, CDR1 is DFQATT and CDR2 is SNEGSKA (reference sequence). Trimming removed 5 bases from V and 4 bases from J; junction bases left unmatched: 7. The CDR3 contains 14 residues. The lymph nodes were axillary draining lymph nodes from breast cancer patients. Worth noting for this clonotype: Its antigen is not identified.

TCRdb recomputed calls from the multiplex PCR reads with MiXCR, one row per CDR3 protein. The repertoire holds 200,000 to 250,000 distinct CDR3 sequences, with 30% to 35% as singletons. V is TRBV20-1 and J is TRBJ2-3; 9 bases fit TRBD2. The receptor's source is a female donor with breast cancer. Some clones in this sample may be carry-over from other donors' samples. Sequencing was performed on axillary lymph node tissue. Here the CDR3 reads CSARPRLAADTQYF. The CDR3 nucleotides read TGCAGTGCTCGCCCACGACTAGCGGCAGATACGCAGTATTTT.